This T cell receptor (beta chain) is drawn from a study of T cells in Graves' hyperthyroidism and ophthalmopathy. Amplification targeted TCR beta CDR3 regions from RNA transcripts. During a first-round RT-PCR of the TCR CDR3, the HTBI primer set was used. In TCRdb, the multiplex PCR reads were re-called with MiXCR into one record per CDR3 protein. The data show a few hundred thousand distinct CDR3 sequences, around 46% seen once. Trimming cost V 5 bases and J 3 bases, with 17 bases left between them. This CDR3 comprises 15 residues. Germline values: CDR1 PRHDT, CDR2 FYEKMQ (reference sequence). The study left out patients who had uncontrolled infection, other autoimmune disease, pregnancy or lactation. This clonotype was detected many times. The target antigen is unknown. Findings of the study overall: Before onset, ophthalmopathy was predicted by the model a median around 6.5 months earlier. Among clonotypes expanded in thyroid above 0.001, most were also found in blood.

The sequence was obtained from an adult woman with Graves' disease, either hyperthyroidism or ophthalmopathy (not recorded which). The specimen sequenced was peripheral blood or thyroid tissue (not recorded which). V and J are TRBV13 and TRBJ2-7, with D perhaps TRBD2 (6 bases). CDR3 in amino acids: CASSHLALGDYEQYF. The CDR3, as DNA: TGTGCCAGCAGCCACCTAGCGTTAGGAGACTACGAGCAGTACTTC.